The next 32 T cell receptor beta chains were all read from a single sample in a study of CD8 T cells in Susac syndrome. Random-hexamer reverse transcription was applied to roughly 0.45 to 1 ug RNA. One entry per CDR3 protein results from TCRdb running MiXCR on the immunoSEQ multiplex PCR reads. The sample carries around 270,000 distinct CDR3 sequences, around 85% recorded once. Sample: CD8+ T cells from PBMCs. The source is a human donor with multiple sclerosis.

CDR3 loop: CASSRSSNQPQHF. The DNA for the CDR3 is TGTGCCAGCAGCCGAAGTAGCAATCAGCCCCAGCATTTT. The V and J genes are TRBV14 and TRBJ1-5; D unresolved. The germline V and J ends were trimmed by 4 bases and 0 bases, with 4 bases remaining between them. The CDR3 totals 13 residues. Germline V gives CDR1 SGHDN, CDR2 FVKESK.

The chain recombines TRBV19 with TRBJ2-1; TRBD2 agrees at 7 bases. This CDR3 is built from 17 residues. Per germline, CDR1 LNHDA and CDR2 SQIVND (reference sequence). Trimming took 3 bases from V and 0 from J; bases not matched to a gene: 8. CDR3 DNA sequence: TGTGCCAGTAGTATGGGGGGGTTTTTGAGCTCCTACAATGAGCAGTTCTTC. Translated, it gives CASSMGGFLSSYNEQFF.

V and J are TRBV7-9 and TRBJ1-2; D uncertain. The germline V gene encodes CDR1 SEHNR and CDR2 FQNEAQ (reference sequence). CDR3 length: 13 amino acids. V lost 4 bases and J 10 bases, leaving 16 bases between the germline ends. CDR3 sequence: CASSSVEDRSYTF. The CDR3 nucleotides read TGTGCCAGCAGCTCAGTGGAGGACCGGTCCTACACCTTC.

V is TRBV6-5 and J is TRBJ1-6; D is undetermined. The V and J ends lost 6 bases and 4 bases respectively, with 13 bases between them. The length of the CDR3 is 15 residues. The germline V gene has CDR1 MNHEY and CDR2 SVGAGI. Here the CDR3 reads CASRDRTVYNSPLHF. CDR3 DNA sequence: TGTGCCAGCAGGGATCGGACGGTGTATAATTCACCCCTCCACTTT.

This chain connects TRBV28 to TRBJ1-1; D unclear. Germline V gene data show CDR1 as MDHEN and CDR2 as SYDVKM. Trimming shortened V by 6 bases and J by 0 bases, and 11 bases separated the two germline ends. The CDR3 is 14 amino acids. The CDR3: CASSLEPLNTEAFF. DNA for the CDR3: TGTGCCAGCAGCTTGGAACCTTTGAACACTGAAGCTTTCTTT.

This chain connects TRBV19 to TRBJ1-1; TRBD1 agrees at 9 bases. After removal of 3 bases from V and 4 bases from J, the junction contained 3 bases not matched to a gene. From germline, CDR1 is LNHDA and CDR2 SQIVND (reference sequence). The CDR3 is 14 residues long. The CDR3 nucleotides are TGTGCCAGTAGTATCGGGACAGGGAGCACTGAAGCTTTCTTT. Protein sequence: CASSIGTGSTEAFF.

J is TRBJ2-1 and V is TRBV19, with D possibly matching TRBD2 (5 bases). This CDR3 contains 15 residues. Trimming shortened V by 2 bases and J by 0 bases, and 8 bases separated the two germline ends. CDR1 LNHDA and CDR2 SQIVND come from the germline V gene (reference sequence). The CDR3 DNA reads as TGTGCCAGTAGTATAATTGAGGGCTCCTACAATGAGCAGTTCTTC. Its translation is CASSIIEGSYNEQFF.

The chain joins TRBV7-9 to TRBJ2-1; D is unresolved. The V gene's germline CDR1 is SEHNR and CDR2 FQNEAQ (reference sequence). The CDR3 runs to 12 residues. With 5 bases removed from V and 6 bases from J, the gap between germline ends came to 8 bases. CDR3 in DNA: TGTGCCAGCAGCCCCCAATTCAATGAGCAGTTCTTC. Amino acid sequence: CASSPQFNEQFF.

The chain has TRBV29-1 and TRBJ2-7; D remains unclear. Per germline, CDR1 SQVTM and CDR2 ANQGSEA. The CDR3 is made up of 12 amino acids. Trimming cost V 2 bases and J 0 bases, with 5 bases left between them. For the CDR3, the DNA is TGCAGCGTTGAATACGGCTCCTACGAGCAGTACTTC. Protein sequence: CSVEYGSYEQYF.

This clonotype was seen only a few times. This sequence joins TRBV19 and TRBJ2-1, with 9 bases fitting TRBD2. The CDR3 totals 15 residues. V shed 5 bases, J shed 1 base, and the junction held 3 bases outside the gene matches. The V gene's germline CDR1 is LNHDA and CDR2 SQIVND (reference sequence). This chain's CDR3 is CASSSSGISYNEQFF. CDR3 nucleotide sequence: TGTGCCAGTAGTTCTAGCGGGATTTCCTACAATGAGCAGTTCTTC.

This clonotype turned up a few times. The rearrangement joins TRBV12-3 or TRBV12-4 to TRBJ2-7; the D gene is possibly TRBD1 (5 bases). This CDR3 has 14 amino acids. V was trimmed by 2 bases and J by 5 bases, leaving 13 bases between them. The CDR3 DNA sequence: TGTGCCAGCAGTTTATTAGGGGAAGGAAACGAGCAGTACTTC. Translation: CASSLLGEGNEQYF.

The V call is TRBV4-3, the J call TRBJ1-2; D is unclear. Germline V gives CDR1 LGHNA, CDR2 YSLEER. The CDR3 extends over 17 amino acids. Between the trimmed V and J ends, which lost 3 bases and 1 base, there was a span of 18 bases. The CDR3 DNA sequence: TGCGCCAGCAGCCAGGGTGGTGTGACGGATTTTAACTATGGCTACACCTTC. Protein: CASSQGGVTDFNYGYTF.

The CDR3 loop reads CSAGLRSSYNEQFF. CDR3 nucleotides: TGCAGTGCTGGGCTCAGAAGCTCCTACAATGAGCAGTTCTTC. V usage is TRBV20-1 and J usage is TRBJ2-1; unclear D gene. The V end was cut by 5 bases, the J end by 0 bases, with 11 bases between. This CDR3 spans 14 amino acids. Germline CDR1 and CDR2: DFQATT and SNEGSKA (reference sequence).

V and J are TRBV20-1 and TRBJ2-7, with a weak D call TRBD2 (8 bases). Germline V gives CDR1 DFQATT, CDR2 SNEGSKA (reference sequence). V was trimmed by 0 bases and J by 3 bases, leaving 30 bases between them. The CDR3 contains 20 residues. The CDR3 DNA sequence: TGCAGTGCTAGAGACCCTTGGGACAGCGGGAGCCCGACGCAGGGCTACGAGCAGTACTTC. It specifies CSARDPWDSGSPTQGYEQYF.

J is TRBJ2-1 and V is TRBV6-1; TRBD2 agrees at 10 bases. CDR3 length: 14 amino acids. With 5 bases clipped from V and 5 bases from J, the junction kept 3 bases outside the gene matches. From germline, CDR1 is MNHNS and CDR2 SASEGT. The CDR3 region is CASSSSGSHNEQFF. For the CDR3, the DNA is TGTGCCAGCAGTTCTAGCGGGAGTCACAATGAGCAGTTCTTC.

The rearrangement joins TRBV7-9 to TRBJ2-7, with unresolved D. V dropped 1 base and J dropped 0 bases, with 10 bases sitting between them. Germline CDR1 SEHNR, CDR2 FQNEAQ (reference sequence). CDR3 length: 15 amino acids. CDR3 bases: TGTGCCAGCAGCTTAGTGGCAGAACACTCCTACGAGCAGTACTTC. Its translation: CASSLVAEHSYEQYF.

The chain carries TRBV15 and TRBJ1-2; the match to TRBD1 covers 11 bases. CDR1 and CDR2 from the germline V gene are LNHNV and YYDKDF (reference sequence). The V gene end was trimmed by 3 bases and the J gene end by 6 bases; junction bases not matched to a gene: 3. This CDR3 has 14 amino acids. CDR3 sequence: CATSRDRGLDGYTF. The CDR3 coding sequence is TGTGCCACCAGCAGGGACAGGGGGCTTGATGGCTACACCTTC.

V and J are TRBV12-3 or TRBV12-4 and TRBJ2-1; TRBD2 aligns across 11 bases. Unmatched junction bases numbered 7, after V lost 4 bases and J lost 5 bases. The CDR3 has 16 amino acids. The CDR3 spells CASSSPGLAANNEQFF. In DNA form, the CDR3 reads TGTGCCAGCAGTTCACCGGGACTAGCGGCGAACAATGAGCAGTTCTTC.

This clonotype showed up just a few times. The CDR3 here is CASSWTGWTGELFF. The CDR3 DNA reads as TGTGCCAGCAGTTGGACAGGGTGGACCGGGGAGCTGTTTTTT. The genes are TRBV6-2 or TRBV6-3 and TRBJ2-2; 8 nucleotides line up with TRBD1. V shed 4 bases, J shed 5 bases, and the junction held 3 bases outside the gene matches. Germline CDR1 reads MNHEY; CDR2 reads SVGEGT. The CDR3 runs 14 residues.

The chain uses TRBV12-3 or TRBV12-4 and TRBJ2-1, with D possibly being TRBD1 (5 bases). This CDR3 has 12 residues. Trimming left V 3 bases short and J 16 bases short, with 16 bases between. The CDR3 reads CASSFGPGLRFF. CDR3 in DNA: TGTGCCAGCAGTTTTGGACCAGGGCTACGATTCTTC.

The rearrangement uses TRBV6-2 or TRBV6-3 and TRBJ2-2; unclear D gene. This CDR3 has 17 amino acids. V gave up 2 bases and J gave up 3 bases, with 16 bases separating them. The germline CDR1 and CDR2 sequences are MNHEY and SVGEGT. Here the CDR3 reads CASSYGVNRAYTGELFF. CDR3 sequence (DNA): TGTGCCAGCAGTTACGGGGTCAACCGAGCATACACCGGGGAGCTGTTTTTT.

V gene TRBV20-1 combines with J gene TRBJ2-7; 7 bases match TRBD2. Germline values: CDR1 DFQATT, CDR2 SNEGSKA (reference sequence). V was clipped by 3 bases and J by 0 bases; unmatched bases: 5. CDR3 length: 14 amino acids. In DNA form, the CDR3 reads TGCAGTGCTAGGAGGGACTATAACTCCTACGAGCAGTACTTC. Encoded protein: CSARRDYNSYEQYF.

The chain employs TRBV12-3 or TRBV12-4 and TRBJ2-1; no reliable D call. This CDR3 contains 11 residues. The germline V and J ends were trimmed by 8 bases and 9 bases, with 11 bases remaining between them. In DNA form, the CDR3 reads TGTGCCAGCGGGCTAGTTCCTGAGCAGTTCTTC. Its protein product is CASGLVPEQFF.

This chain links TRBV28 with TRBJ1-5; TRBD1 might be the D (5 bases). Germline assignment: CDR1 MDHEN and CDR2 SYDVKM. There are 14 residues in the CDR3. V lost 6 bases and J lost 7, with 16 bases in between. The CDR3 sequence: CASSLPDRGQPQHF. The CDR3 region has the DNA TGTGCCAGCAGCCTCCCCGACAGAGGCCAGCCCCAGCATTTT.

V gene TRBV27 combines with J gene TRBJ1-1, with TRBD1 matching 7 bases. The ends lost 7 bases at V and 1 base at J; junction bases unmatched: 12. The CDR3 sequence is 16 residues long. The germline V gene has CDR1 MNHEY and CDR2 SMNVEV (reference sequence). This CDR3 is CASNPIATGWNTEAFF. The CDR3 DNA reads as TGTGCCAGCAATCCTATTGCGACAGGGTGGAACACTGAAGCTTTCTTT.

This clonotype was seen a single time. This chain uses TRBV6-2 or TRBV6-3 with TRBJ1-5; perhaps TRBD1 as D (5 bases). This CDR3 is built from 15 residues. CDR1 and CDR2 (germline): MNHEY, SVGEGT. Trimming left V 4 bases short and J 2 bases short, with 12 bases between. The CDR3 reads CASSSTVQGNQPQHF. DNA of the CDR3: TGTGCCAGCAGTTCCACAGTACAGGGCAATCAGCCCCAGCATTTT.

V is TRBV28 and J is TRBJ2-2, with TRBD1 identical over 9 bases. CDR1 is MDHEN, CDR2 SYDVKM, per germline. The CDR3 loop spans 15 amino acids. V lost 2 bases to trimming and J lost 6 bases; unmatched junction nucleotides: 4. The CDR3 here is CASSLIQGAAGELFF. In DNA form, the CDR3 reads TGTGCCAGCAGTTTAATACAGGGGGCGGCCGGGGAGCTGTTTTTT.

V and J are TRBV20-1 and TRBJ2-1; D perhaps matches TRBD2 (5 bases). Germline CDR1 is DFQATT and CDR2 is SNEGSKA (reference sequence). The CDR3 spans 14 residues. V lost 0 bases and J lost 9, with 15 bases in between. The CDR3 loop reads CSAREGSSWTEQFF. Here the CDR3 DNA reads TGCAGTGCTAGAGAGGGGTCTAGCTGGACTGAGCAGTTCTTC.

The chain joins TRBV27 to TRBJ2-5; D is unresolved. The CDR3 runs 15 residues. CDR1 MNHEY and CDR2 SMNVEV come from the germline V gene (reference sequence). V lost 5 bases and J lost 2, with 15 bases in between. DNA of the CDR3: TGTGCCAGCAGTCCCTGGGCAGGCCGGCAAGAGACCCAGTACTTC. It yields the protein CASSPWAGRQETQYF.

The CDR3 coding sequence is TGTGCCAGCAGTTTACACGGATTAAATGAAAAACTGTTTTTT. This codes for CASSLHGLNEKLFF. The genes are TRBV27 and TRBJ1-4; the D is unclear. With 2 bases removed from V and 5 bases from J, the gap between germline ends came to 9 bases. The length of the CDR3 is 14 residues. From germline, CDR1 is MNHEY and CDR2 SMNVEV (reference sequence).

The genes are TRBV19 and TRBJ2-2; D is undetermined. The CDR3 contains 14 residues. Germline CDR1 and CDR2: LNHDA and SQIVND (reference sequence). V lost 3 bases, J lost 2 bases, and 7 bases lay in between. Here the CDR3 reads CASSMAPNTGELFF. In DNA, the CDR3 is TGTGCCAGTAGTATGGCCCCCAACACCGGGGAGCTGTTTTTT.

The chain is built from TRBV7-6 and TRBJ2-1, with 7 bases that match TRBD2. Germline V lookup: CDR1 SGHVS, CDR2 FNYEAQ. The CDR3 is made up of 15 amino acids. Trimming cost V 5 bases and J 3 bases; bases outside gene matches: 7. The DNA of the CDR3 is TGTGCCAGCAGCGAAACTAGCGCGCACTACAATGAGCAGTTCTTC. Translated: CASSETSAHYNEQFF.